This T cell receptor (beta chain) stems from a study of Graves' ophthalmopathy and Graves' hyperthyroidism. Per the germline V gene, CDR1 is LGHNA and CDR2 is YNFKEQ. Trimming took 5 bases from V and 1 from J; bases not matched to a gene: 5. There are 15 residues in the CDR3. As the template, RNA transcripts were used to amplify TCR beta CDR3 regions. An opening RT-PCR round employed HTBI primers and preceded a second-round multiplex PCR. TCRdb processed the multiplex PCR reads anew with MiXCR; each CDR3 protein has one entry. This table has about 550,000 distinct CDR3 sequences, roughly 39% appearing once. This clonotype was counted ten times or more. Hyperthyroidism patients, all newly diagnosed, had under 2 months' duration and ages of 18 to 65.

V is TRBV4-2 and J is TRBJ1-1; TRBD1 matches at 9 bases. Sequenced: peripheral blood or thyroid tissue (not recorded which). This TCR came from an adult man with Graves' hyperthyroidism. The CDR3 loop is CASSSPGQGNTEAFF. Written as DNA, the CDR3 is TGTGCCAGCAGCTCCCCGGGACAGGGGAACACTGAAGCTTTCTTT.